A selection of T cell receptor beta chains follows, all from one sample in a study of blood T cells in healthy people across ages. TCRdb reprocessed the 5' RACE reads with MiXCR, giving one entry per CDR3 protein. The sample has about 1.7 million distinct CDR3 sequences; 28% are singletons. Sequencing was performed on blood. The receptors were gathered from a woman aged 30 to 39 in good health. Each CDR3 is given with its conserved first and last residue. The order of the fields is V gene, D gene, clone size, J gene, CDR3 DNA, CDR3 protein. D genes are given only for firm matches. Size is stated for part of the rows, as once, few or many counts, or as a class when the clone is expanded.

v_call: TRBV20-1; d_call: NA; clone_size: few; j_call: TRBJ2-1; cdr3_nt: TGCAGTGCTAACTTCGGGGCGCAGGAGCAGTTCTTC; cdr3_aa: CSANFGAQEQFF
v_call: TRBV6-5; d_call: TRBD1; clone_size: NA; j_call: TRBJ2-5; cdr3_nt: TGTGCCAGCAGTTACTCGAACAGGGGTGACGAGACCCAGTACTTC; cdr3_aa: CASSYSNRGDETQYF
v_call: TRBV20-1; d_call: TRBD1; clone_size: many; j_call: TRBJ2-7; cdr3_nt: TGCAGTGCCTCGGGACAGAGATCTTACGAGCAGTACTTC; cdr3_aa: CSASGQRSYEQYF
v_call: TRBV13; d_call: TRBD1; clone_size: few; j_call: TRBJ2-1; cdr3_nt: TGTGCCAGCAGCCCCCCAGACAGGGGGGGGAATGAGCAGTTCTTC; cdr3_aa: CASSPPDRGGNEQFF
v_call: TRBV9; d_call: NA; clone_size: NA; j_call: TRBJ2-3; cdr3_nt: TGTGCCAGCGCGGCCGAGGGGGGGAAAGATACGCAGTATTTT; cdr3_aa: CASAAEGGKDTQYF
v_call: TRBV9; d_call: NA; clone_size: few; j_call: TRBJ1-2; cdr3_nt: TGTGCCAGCACCGAGGGCGGGCTGAGCTATGGCTACACCTTC; cdr3_aa: CASTEGGLSYGYTF
v_call: TRBV6-6; d_call: NA; clone_size: few; j_call: TRBJ2-5; cdr3_nt: TGTGCCAGCAGTTACCAGACACCGGGTGTGGAGACCCAGTACTTC; cdr3_aa: CASSYQTPGVETQYF
v_call: TRBV5-1; d_call: NA; clone_size: many; j_call: TRBJ2-1; cdr3_nt: TGCGCCAGCACCCCAATGGGACCAGTGGGCGAGTTCTTC; cdr3_aa: CASTPMGPVGEFF
v_call: TRBV7-2; d_call: TRBD2; clone_size: NA; j_call: TRBJ2-3; cdr3_nt: TGTGCCAGCCGTCTAGCGGGAGCGGCAGATACGCAGTATTTT; cdr3_aa: CASRLAGAADTQYF
v_call: TRBV12-3/TRBV12-4; d_call: NA; clone_size: NA; j_call: TRBJ2-3; cdr3_nt: TGTGCCAGCAATTTTCGGGGGAGCGGTACAGATACGCAGTATTTT; cdr3_aa: CASNFRGSGTDTQYF
v_call: TRBV20-1; d_call: TRBD2; clone_size: many; j_call: TRBJ2-7; cdr3_nt: TGCAGTGCTGGAGCTAGCGGACTATCCTACGAGCAGTACTTC; cdr3_aa: CSAGASGLSYEQYF
v_call: TRBV20-1; d_call: NA; clone_size: NA; j_call: TRBJ2-2; cdr3_nt: TGCAGTGCTTACAGGGATGCCGGGGAGCTGTTTTTT; cdr3_aa: CSAYRDAGELFF
v_call: TRBV2; d_call: NA; clone_size: NA; j_call: TRBJ2-2; cdr3_nt: TGTGCCAGCTCACCAGGTCGGGAAGGAAGGACCGGGGAGCTGTTTTTT; cdr3_aa: CASSPGREGRTGELFF
v_call: TRBV30; d_call: NA; clone_size: few; j_call: TRBJ2-7; cdr3_nt: TGTGCCTGGGGGGATCAAGGAGCCGAGCAGTACTTC; cdr3_aa: CAWGDQGAEQYF
v_call: TRBV5-1; d_call: TRBD2; clone_size: NA; j_call: TRBJ2-3; cdr3_nt: TGCGCCAGCAGCTTGGGACTAGCGGAGCGTTTGGATACGCAGTATTTT; cdr3_aa: CASSLGLAERLDTQYF
v_call: TRBV6-5; d_call: TRBD1; clone_size: few; j_call: TRBJ1-5; cdr3_nt: TGTGCCAGCAGTAAGGGACAGAGGGGCAATCAGCCCCAGCATTTT; cdr3_aa: CASSKGQRGNQPQHF
v_call: TRBV15; d_call: NA; clone_size: NA; j_call: TRBJ1-2; cdr3_nt: TGTGCCACCAGCAGAGGCACAGCCGGTGGCTACACCTTC; cdr3_aa: CATSRGTAGGYTF
v_call: TRBV5-1; d_call: NA; clone_size: few; j_call: TRBJ2-5; cdr3_nt: TGCGCCAGCAGCCTACAGATTCAAGAGACCCAGTACTTC; cdr3_aa: CASSLQIQETQYF
v_call: TRBV7-2; d_call: TRBD1; clone_size: NA; j_call: TRBJ1-1; cdr3_nt: TGTGCCAGCAGATCGGGACAGGGGGGCACTGAAGCTTTCTTT; cdr3_aa: CASRSGQGGTEAFF
v_call: TRBV3-1; d_call: NA; clone_size: few; j_call: TRBJ2-3; cdr3_nt: TGTGCCAGCACCCCTGGGGGGCGCCTCGCAGATACGCAGTATTTT; cdr3_aa: CASTPGGRLADTQYF